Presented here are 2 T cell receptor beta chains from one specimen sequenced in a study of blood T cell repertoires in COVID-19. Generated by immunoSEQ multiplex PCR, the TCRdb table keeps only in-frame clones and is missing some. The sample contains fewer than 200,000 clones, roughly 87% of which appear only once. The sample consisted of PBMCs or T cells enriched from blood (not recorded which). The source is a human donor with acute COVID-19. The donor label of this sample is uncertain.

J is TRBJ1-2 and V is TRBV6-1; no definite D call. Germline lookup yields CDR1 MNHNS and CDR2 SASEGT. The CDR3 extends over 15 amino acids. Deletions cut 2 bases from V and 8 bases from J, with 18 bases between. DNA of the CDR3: TGTGCCAGCAGTGAAATTGGCACGGGATTGAGGGGCTACACCTTC. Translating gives CASSEIGTGLRGYTF.

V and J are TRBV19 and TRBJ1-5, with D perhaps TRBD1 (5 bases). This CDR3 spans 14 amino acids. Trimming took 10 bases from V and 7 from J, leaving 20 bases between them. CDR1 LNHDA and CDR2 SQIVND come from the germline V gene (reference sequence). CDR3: CATQRWQGVQPQHF. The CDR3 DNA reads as TGTGCCACCCAGAGGTGGCAGGGTGTACAGCCCCAGCATTTT.